Shown below are 14 T cell receptor beta chains from a single sample sequenced in a study of T cells in Graves' hyperthyroidism and ophthalmopathy (dated by TCRdb to the late 2010s). Library creation used multiplex PCR. The sequencer was an Illumina HiSeq 2000. Amplification of TCR beta CDR3 regions was carried out from RNA transcripts. A first-round RT-PCR of the TCR CDR3 used the HTBI primer set with the Qiagen OneStep RT-PCR kit. TCRdb ran its own pipeline on the public reads, namely fastp trimming at Q25 and MiXCR clone calling, and kept in-frame beta chains. Each record represents a unique CDR3 protein, reported with the most common genes and DNA among its rows. This sample is represented by about 180,000 distinct CDR3 sequences; over 15% of them were singletons. The ten largest clones represent about 31% of the sample. The source material was blood. These receptors came from a woman aged 45-60 years with Graves' hyperthyroidism.

This clonotype was seen repeatedly, ten times or more. This sequence joins TRBV24-1 and TRBJ2-1, with unresolved D. CDR3 length: 11 amino acids. Trimming took 3 bases from V and 9 from J, leaving 5 bases between them. The V gene's germline CDR1 is KGHDR and CDR2 SFDVKD. The CDR3 DNA follows: TGTGCCACCAGTGATATTATTGAGCAGTTCTTC. It codes for CATSDIIEQFF.

This clonotype has ten or more counts. The chain joins TRBV20-1 to TRBJ1-2; 8 bases fit TRBD1. CDR1 DFQATT and CDR2 SNEGSKA come from the germline V gene (reference sequence). CDR3 size: 16 residues. The V and J ends lost 3 bases and 4 bases, in that order; junction bases with no gene match: 13. The CDR3 is CSARRTGFDGGYGYTF. DNA of the CDR3: TGCAGTGCTAGGAGGACAGGGTTTGATGGTGGCTATGGCTACACCTTC.

This clonotype was seen repeatedly, ten times or more. The rearrangement joins TRBV3-1 to TRBJ1-5, with no clear D. The germline gives CDR1 LGHDT, CDR2 YNNKEL (reference sequence). Trimming pared 1 base from V and 0 bases from J, leaving 4 bases between. This CDR3 is 14 amino acids long. CDR3 sequence: CASSQGSSNQPQHF. CDR3 bases: TGTGCCAGCAGCCAAGGATCTAGCAATCAGCCCCAGCATTTT.

This clonotype has ten or more counts. This sequence joins TRBV3-1 and TRBJ2-7; unclear D gene. CDR1 is LGHDT, CDR2 YNNKEL, per germline (reference sequence). V was cut by 4 bases and J by 6 bases, with 13 bases left in between. The CDR3 is 13 amino acids. CDR3 amino acids: CASSPGSPGEQYF. DNA of the CDR3: TGTGCCAGCAGCCCGGGCAGTCCGGGCGAGCAGTACTTC.

This clonotype was observed many times. The rearrangement uses TRBV6-5 and TRBJ2-1; 7 bases agree with TRBD1. With V trimmed by 2 bases and J by 8 bases, 3 bases remained unmatched. The CDR3 contains 13 residues. CDR1 and CDR2 (germline): MNHEY, SVGAGI. The CDR3 reads CASSYRGRDEQFF. The CDR3 DNA follows: TGTGCCAGCAGTTACAGGGGGCGCGATGAGCAGTTCTTC.

There are many counts of this clonotype. J is TRBJ2-5 and V is TRBV15; TRBD1 agrees at 7 bases. Germline loops: CDR1 LNHNV, CDR2 YYDKDF (reference sequence). CDR3 length equals 16 residues. V lost 2 bases and J lost 1; bases outside the gene matches: 7. CDR3 protein: CATSRKTPGGQETQYF. The CDR3, as DNA: TGTGCCACCAGCAGAAAAACCCCAGGGGGCCAAGAGACCCAGTACTTC.

This clonotype appeared once. Since a much larger clone is just one base distant, this may be a read error. The V call is TRBV20-1, the J call TRBJ2-1, with 10 bases matching TRBD2. V shed 0 bases, J shed 0 bases, and the junction held 17 bases outside the gene matches. CDR1 DFQATT and CDR2 SNEGSKA come from the germline V gene (reference sequence). CDR3 length: 21 residues. The CDR3: CSARDSEIERGGRSSYNEQFF. The CDR3 nucleotides are TGCAGTGCTAGAGATAGTGAAATTGAGCGGGGGGGCCGAAGCTCCTACAATGAGCAGTTCTTC.

The table lists this clonotype with many counts. CDR3 sequence reads: CASSFTGGDNEQFF. The CDR3 nucleotides are TGTGCCAGCAGTTTCACCGGGGGGGACAATGAGCAGTTCTTC. This chain links TRBV28 with TRBJ2-1; 8 positions agree with TRBD2. CDR1 and CDR2 from the germline V gene are MDHEN and SYDVKM. The CDR3 covers 14 residues. Trimming removed 3 bases from V and 5 bases from J; junction bases left unmatched: 3.

This clonotype showed up many times. The rearrangement joins TRBV20-1 to TRBJ2-7, with 10 bases that match TRBD2. Germline assignment: CDR1 DFQATT and CDR2 SNEGSKA (reference sequence). The V segment lost 4 bases and the J segment 2 bases; nucleotides outside the gene matches: 5. This CDR3 region has 14 residues. As DNA, the CDR3 is TGCAGTGCTATTAGCGGGGGGCACCCCTACGAGCAGTACTTC. Encoded protein: CSAISGGHPYEQYF.

This clonotype was recorded many times. The rearrangement uses TRBV20-1 and TRBJ2-1, with 10 positions matching TRBD2. The CDR3 has 14 residues. Germline V lookup: CDR1 DFQATT, CDR2 SNEGSKA (reference sequence). Germline trimming cut 0 bases from V and 10 bases from J; bases unmatched to any gene: 6. The CDR3 sequence is CSARDRVSGGEQFF. The CDR3 nucleotides are TGCAGTGCTAGAGATCGGGTTAGCGGGGGGGAGCAGTTCTTC.

The chain has TRBV12-5 and TRBJ1-5; a possible D gene is TRBD1 (6 bases). Germline V gene data show CDR1 as LGHNT and CDR2 as FRNRAP. This CDR3 contains 17 residues. Trimming took off 9 bases at V and 3 bases at J, with 24 bases between the two ends. The CDR3 DNA sequence: TGTGCTAGGGGAGTAGGGACACCGATCCAAATCAATCAGCCCCAGCATTTT. Protein product: CARGVGTPIQINQPQHF. Full variable domain (rest looked up from reference TRBV12-5 and TRBJ1-5): DARVTQTPRHKVTEMGQEVTMRCQPILGHNTVFWYRQTMMQGLELLAYFRNRAPLDDSGMPKDRFSAEMPDATLATLKIQPSEPRDSAVYFCARGVGTPIQINQPQHFGDGTRLSIL.

This clonotype showed up just once. The chain couples TRBV28 to TRBJ1-4; D gene ambiguous. The CDR3 spans 16 residues. Per germline, CDR1 MDHEN and CDR2 SYDVKM. The V end was cut by 3 bases, the J end by 0 bases, with 11 bases between. CDR3 in amino acids: CASSFLYKTTNEKLFF. CDR3 nucleotides: TGTGCCAGCAGTTTCCTCTACAAGACAACTAATGAAAAACTGTTTTTT.

This clonotype was seen repeatedly, ten times or more. The chain recombines TRBV19 with TRBJ2-3; D may match TRBD1 or TRBD2 (5 bases each). The CDR3 spans 16 residues. Per the germline V gene, CDR1 is LNHDA and CDR2 is SQIVND (reference sequence). V lost 3 bases, J lost 2 bases, and 15 bases lay in between. Here the CDR3 reads CASSMGPGGFTDTQYF. The CDR3 nucleotides are TGTGCCAGTAGTATGGGACCCGGTGGCTTCACAGATACGCAGTATTTT. The full variable domain, in which reference TRBV19 and TRBJ2-3 provide the parts outside the CDR3, is DGGITQSPKYLFRKEGQNVTLSCEQNLNHDAMYWYRQDPGQGLRLIYYSQIVNDFQKGDIAEGYSVSREKKESFPLTVTSAQKNPTAFYLCASSMGPGGFTDTQYFGPGTRLTVL.

This clonotype has ten or more counts. V and J are TRBV10-3 and TRBJ1-3; tentatively, D is TRBD1 (5 bases). The germline V and J ends were trimmed by 10 bases and 5 bases, with 12 bases remaining between them. This CDR3 has 12 amino acids. Germline values: CDR1 ENHRY, CDR2 SYGVKD. CDR3 amino acids: CATLTVRNTIYF. The CDR3 DNA follows: TGTGCCACCTTGACAGTCAGAAACACCATATATTTT.